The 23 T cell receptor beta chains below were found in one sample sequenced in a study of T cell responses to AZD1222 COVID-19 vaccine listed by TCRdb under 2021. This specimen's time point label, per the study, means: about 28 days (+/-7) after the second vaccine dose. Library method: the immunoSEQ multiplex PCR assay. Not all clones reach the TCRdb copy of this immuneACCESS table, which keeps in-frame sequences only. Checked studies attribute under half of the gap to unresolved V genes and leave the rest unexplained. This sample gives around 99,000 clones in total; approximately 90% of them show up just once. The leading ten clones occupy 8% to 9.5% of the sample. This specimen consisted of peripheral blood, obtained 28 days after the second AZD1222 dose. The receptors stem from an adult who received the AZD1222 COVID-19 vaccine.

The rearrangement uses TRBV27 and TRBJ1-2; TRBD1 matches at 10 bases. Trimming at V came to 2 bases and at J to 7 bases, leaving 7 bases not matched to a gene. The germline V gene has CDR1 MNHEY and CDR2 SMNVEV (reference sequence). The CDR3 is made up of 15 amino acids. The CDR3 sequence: CASSLTGTGAFGYTF. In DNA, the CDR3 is TGTGCCAGCAGTTTAACCGGGACAGGGGCCTTTGGCTACACCTTC.

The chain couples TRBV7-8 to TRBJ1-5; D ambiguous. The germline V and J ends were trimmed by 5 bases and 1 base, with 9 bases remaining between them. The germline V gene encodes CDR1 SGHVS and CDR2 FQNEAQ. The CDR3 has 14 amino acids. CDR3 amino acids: CASSPTGSNQPQHF. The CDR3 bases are TGTGCCAGCAGCCCGACGGGGAGCAATCAGCCCCAGCATTTT.

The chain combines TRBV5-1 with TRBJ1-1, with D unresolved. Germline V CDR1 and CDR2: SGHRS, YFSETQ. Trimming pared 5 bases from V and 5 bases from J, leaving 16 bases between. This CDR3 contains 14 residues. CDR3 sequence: CASRDGRERTEAFF. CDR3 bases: TGCGCCAGCAGAGACGGACGGGAGAGAACTGAAGCTTTCTTT.

CDR3 bases: TGTGCCAGCAGCCGGACGGGGAGCTCTGGAAACACCATATATTTT. Its protein product is CASSRTGSSGNTIYF. The chain recombines TRBV3-1 (or the pseudogene TRBV3-2) with TRBJ1-3; D call uncertain. The V end was cut by 4 bases, the J end by 0 bases, with 10 bases between. Germline assignment: CDR1 LGHDT and CDR2 YNNKEL (reference sequence). The CDR3 is 15 amino acids.

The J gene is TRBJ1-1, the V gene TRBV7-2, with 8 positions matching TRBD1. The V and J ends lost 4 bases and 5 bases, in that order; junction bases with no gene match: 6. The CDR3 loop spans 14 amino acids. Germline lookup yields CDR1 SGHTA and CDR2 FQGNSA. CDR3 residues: CASSSRTGSTEAFF. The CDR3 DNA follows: TGTGCCAGCAGCTCCAGGACAGGGAGTACTGAAGCTTTCTTT. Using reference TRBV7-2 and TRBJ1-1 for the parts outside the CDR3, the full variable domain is GAGVSQSPSNKVTEKGKDVELRCDPISGHTALYWYRQSLGQGLEFLIYFQGNSAPDKSGLPSDRFSAERTGGSVSTLTIQRTQQEDSAVYLCASSSRTGSTEAFFGQGTRLTVV.

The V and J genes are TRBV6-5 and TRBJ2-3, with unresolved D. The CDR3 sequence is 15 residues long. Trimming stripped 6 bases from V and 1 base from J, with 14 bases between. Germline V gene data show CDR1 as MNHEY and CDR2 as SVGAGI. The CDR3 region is CASRGIYQGTDTQYF. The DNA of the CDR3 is TGTGCCAGCAGGGGGATCTACCAGGGCACAGATACGCAGTATTTT.

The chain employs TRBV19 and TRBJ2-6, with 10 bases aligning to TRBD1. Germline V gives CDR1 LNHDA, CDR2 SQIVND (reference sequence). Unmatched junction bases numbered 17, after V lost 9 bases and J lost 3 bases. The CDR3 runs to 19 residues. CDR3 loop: CASLPPQGQGFYGANVLTF. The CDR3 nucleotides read TGTGCCAGCCTCCCCCCCCAGGGACAGGGGTTTTATGGGGCCAACGTCCTGACTTTC.

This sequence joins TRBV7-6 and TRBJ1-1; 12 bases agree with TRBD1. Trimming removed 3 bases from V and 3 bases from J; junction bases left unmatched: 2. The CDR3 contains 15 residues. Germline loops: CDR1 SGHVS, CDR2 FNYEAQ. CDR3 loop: CASSFGTGGYTEAFF. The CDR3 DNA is TGTGCCAGCAGCTTCGGGACAGGGGGCTACACTGAAGCTTTCTTT. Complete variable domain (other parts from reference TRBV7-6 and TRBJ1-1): GAGVSQSPRYKVTKRGQDVALRCDPISGHVSLYWYRQALGQGPEFLTYFNYEAQQDKSGLPNDRFSAERPEGSISTLTIQRTEQRDSAMYRCASSFGTGGYTEAFFGQGTRLTVV.

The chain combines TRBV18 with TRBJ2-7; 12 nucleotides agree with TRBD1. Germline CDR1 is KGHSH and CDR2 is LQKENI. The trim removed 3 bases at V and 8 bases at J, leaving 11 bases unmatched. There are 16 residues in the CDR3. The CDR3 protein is CASSPTSGQGALKQYF. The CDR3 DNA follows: TGTGCCAGCTCACCTACGTCGGGACAGGGGGCACTCAAGCAGTACTTC.

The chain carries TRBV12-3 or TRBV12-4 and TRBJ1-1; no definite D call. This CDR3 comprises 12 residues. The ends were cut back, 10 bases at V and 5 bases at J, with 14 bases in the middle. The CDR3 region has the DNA TGTGCCACGCAACCCCCCGGGACTGAAGCTTTCTTT. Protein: CATQPPGTEAFF.

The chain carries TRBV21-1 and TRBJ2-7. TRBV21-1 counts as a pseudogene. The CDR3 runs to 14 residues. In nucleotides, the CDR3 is TGTGCCAGCAGCAGGGTTAAACTCTCCTACGAGCAGTACTTC. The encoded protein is CASSRVKLSYEQYF.

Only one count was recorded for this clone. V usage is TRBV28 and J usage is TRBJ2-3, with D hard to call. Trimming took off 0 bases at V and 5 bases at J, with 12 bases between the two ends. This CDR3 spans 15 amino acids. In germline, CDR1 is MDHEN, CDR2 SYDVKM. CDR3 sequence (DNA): TGTGCCAGCAGTTTATGGGTAACGGTAGAAGATACGCAGTATTTT. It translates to CASSLWVTVEDTQYF.

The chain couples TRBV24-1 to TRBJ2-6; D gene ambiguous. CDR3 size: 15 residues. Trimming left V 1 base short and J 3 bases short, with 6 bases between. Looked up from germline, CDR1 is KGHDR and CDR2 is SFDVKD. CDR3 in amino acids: CATSDFRDGANVLTF. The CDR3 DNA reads TGTGCCACCAGTGATTTTAGGGATGGGGCCAACGTCCTGACTTTC.

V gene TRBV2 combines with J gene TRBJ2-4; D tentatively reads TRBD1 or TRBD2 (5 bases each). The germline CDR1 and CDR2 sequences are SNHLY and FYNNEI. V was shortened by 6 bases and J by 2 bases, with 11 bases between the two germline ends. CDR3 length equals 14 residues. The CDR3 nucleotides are TGTGCCAGCAGGGGGACGGGAACCAAAAACATTCAGTACTTC. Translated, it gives CASRGTGTKNIQYF.

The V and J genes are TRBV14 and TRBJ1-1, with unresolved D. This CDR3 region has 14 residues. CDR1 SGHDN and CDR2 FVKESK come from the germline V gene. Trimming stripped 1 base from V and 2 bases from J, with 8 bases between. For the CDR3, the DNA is TGTGCCAGCAGCCAAGTGCGGGGAAACACTGAAGCTTTCTTT. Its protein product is CASSQVRGNTEAFF.

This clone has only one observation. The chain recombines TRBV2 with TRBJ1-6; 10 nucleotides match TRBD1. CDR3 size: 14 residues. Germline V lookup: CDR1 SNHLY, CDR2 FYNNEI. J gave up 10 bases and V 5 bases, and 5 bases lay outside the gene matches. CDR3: CASSQDRGRSPLHF. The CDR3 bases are TGTGCCAGCAGTCAGGACAGGGGGAGGTCACCCCTCCACTTT.

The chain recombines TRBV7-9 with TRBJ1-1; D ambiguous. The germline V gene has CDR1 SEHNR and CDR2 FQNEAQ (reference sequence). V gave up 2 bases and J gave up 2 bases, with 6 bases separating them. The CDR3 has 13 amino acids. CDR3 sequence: CASSLQVNTEAFF. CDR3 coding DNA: TGTGCCAGCAGCTTACAGGTTAACACTGAAGCTTTCTTT.

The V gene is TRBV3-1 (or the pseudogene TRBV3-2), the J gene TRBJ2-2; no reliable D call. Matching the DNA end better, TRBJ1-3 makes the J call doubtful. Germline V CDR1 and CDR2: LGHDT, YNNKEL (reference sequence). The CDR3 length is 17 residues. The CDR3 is CASSHEGPIHARNTIYF. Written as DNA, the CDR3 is TGTGCCAGCAGCCACGAAGGTCCCATACACGCACGAAACACCATATATTTT.

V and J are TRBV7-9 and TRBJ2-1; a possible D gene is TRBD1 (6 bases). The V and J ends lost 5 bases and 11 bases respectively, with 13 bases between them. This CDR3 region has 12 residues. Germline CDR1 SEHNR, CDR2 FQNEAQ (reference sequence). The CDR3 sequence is CASSNRTGQQFF. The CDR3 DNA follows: TGTGCCAGCAGCAACCGAACAGGGCAGCAGTTCTTC.

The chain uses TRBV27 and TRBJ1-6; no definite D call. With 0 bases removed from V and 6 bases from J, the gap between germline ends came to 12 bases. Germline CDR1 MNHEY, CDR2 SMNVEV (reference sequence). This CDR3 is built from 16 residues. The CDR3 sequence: CASSLSNLRSNSPLHF. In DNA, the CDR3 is TGTGCCAGCAGTTTATCGAATCTACGGAGTAATTCACCCCTCCACTTT.

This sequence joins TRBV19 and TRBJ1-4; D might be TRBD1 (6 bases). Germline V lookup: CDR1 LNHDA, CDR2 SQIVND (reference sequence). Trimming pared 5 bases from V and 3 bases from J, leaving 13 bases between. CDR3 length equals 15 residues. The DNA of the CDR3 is TGTGCCAGTAGTCCCTCGGGGGCCGCTAATGAAAAACTGTTTTTT. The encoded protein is CASSPSGAANEKLFF.

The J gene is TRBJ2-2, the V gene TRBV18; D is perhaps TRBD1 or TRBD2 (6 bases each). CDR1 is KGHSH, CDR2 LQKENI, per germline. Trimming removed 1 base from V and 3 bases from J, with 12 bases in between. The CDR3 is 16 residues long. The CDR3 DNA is TGTGCCAGCTCACCACTGGGGGGCGCGGACACCGGGGAGCTGTTTTTT. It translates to CASSPLGGADTGELFF. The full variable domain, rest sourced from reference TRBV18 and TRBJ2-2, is NAGVMQNPRHLVRRRGQEARLRCSPMKGHSHVYWYRQLPEEGLKFMVYLQKENIIDESGMPKERFSAEFPKEGPSILRIQQVVRGDSAAYFCASSPLGGADTGELFFGEGSRLTVL.

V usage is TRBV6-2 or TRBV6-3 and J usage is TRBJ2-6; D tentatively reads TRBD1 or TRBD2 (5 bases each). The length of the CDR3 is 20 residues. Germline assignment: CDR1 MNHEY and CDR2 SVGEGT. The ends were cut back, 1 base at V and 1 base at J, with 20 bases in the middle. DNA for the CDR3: TGTGCCAGCAGTTACTACAGAGAGGAAGGGGAGTATTCTGGGGCCAACGTCCTGACTTTC. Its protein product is CASSYYREEGEYSGANVLTF.